These 9 T cell receptor beta chains share one sample of origin, sequenced in a study of response to subunit inactivated influenza vaccine. TCRdb reprocessed the RT-PCR reads via MiXCR and lists one record per CDR3 protein. The sample shows roughly 670,000 distinct CDR3 sequences, around 13% of them seen only once. The sequencing here drew on PBMCs from blood, taken around 14 days before vaccination. All receptors derive from a man aged 50 to 59 who received an inactivated influenza vaccine.

This chain joins TRBV12-3 or TRBV12-4 and TRBJ1-5; D gene unclear. This CDR3 has 13 residues. The V end lost 7 bases, the J end lost 4 bases, and 11 bases lay between the germline ends. The CDR3 reads CASMNSRNQPQHF. For the CDR3, the DNA is TGTGCCAGCATGAATTCGAGGAATCAGCCCCAGCATTTT.

This clonotype has just a few counts. The chain couples TRBV5-1 to TRBJ2-2; 7 nucleotides align to TRBD1. Trimming cost V 0 bases and J 0 bases; bases outside gene matches: 2. The CDR3 spans 16 residues. Germline CDR1 reads SGHRS; CDR2 reads YFSETQ. The CDR3 DNA is TGCGCCAGCAGCTTGGCCGGGACAGCGAACACCGGGGAGCTGTTTTTT. Its protein product is CASSLAGTANTGELFF. Combining the CDR3 with reference TRBV5-1 and TRBJ2-2 gives the whole variable domain KAGVTQTPRYLIKTRGQQVTLSCSPISGHRSVSWYQQTPGQGLQFLFEYFSETQRNKGNFPGRFSGRQFSNSRSEMNVSTLELGDSALYLCASSLAGTANTGELFFGEGSRLTVL.

The chain is built from TRBV5-1 and TRBJ2-5; D perhaps matches TRBD2 (5 bases). Trimming shortened V by 5 bases and J by 1 base, and 9 bases separated the two germline ends. Germline V gene lookup returns CDR1 SGHRS and CDR2 YFSETQ. This CDR3 has 13 amino acids. CDR3 bases: TGCGCCAGCAGAAGAGCGGCCCAAGAGACCCAGTACTTC. It translates to CASRRAAQETQYF.

The rearrangement joins TRBV5-1 to TRBJ2-2, with 8 positions matching TRBD2. J lost 4 bases, V lost 0 bases, and 2 bases had no gene match. Germline CDR1 is SGHRS and CDR2 is YFSETQ. CDR3 length: 15 amino acids. Here the CDR3 reads CASSLAGTSTGELFF. CDR3 DNA: TGCGCCAGCAGCTTGGCCGGGACTAGCACCGGGGAGCTGTTTTTT.

This clonotype showed up just a few times. V and J are TRBV20-1 and TRBJ2-1; 10 bases match TRBD2. Germline CDR1 DFQATT, CDR2 SNEGSKA (reference sequence). The CDR3 totals 15 residues. J gave up 3 bases and V 3 bases, and 5 bases lay outside the gene matches. The CDR3 DNA follows: TGCAGTGCTAGTAAGCGGGAGGGTTACTACAATGAGCAGTTCTTC. It encodes CSASKREGYYNEQFF.

This clonotype has more than one count but fewer than ten. V is TRBV7-6 and J is TRBJ2-3; D unclear. The germline gives CDR1 SGHVS, CDR2 FNYEAQ. V lost 1 base, J lost 5 bases, and 19 bases lay in between. The CDR3 extends over 17 amino acids. CDR3 sequence reads: CASSLEGVGIFQDTQYF. The CDR3 region has the DNA TGTGCCAGCAGCTTAGAGGGCGTCGGTATTTTTCAAGATACGCAGTATTTT.

The V gene is TRBV2, the J gene TRBJ1-1; the match to TRBD1 covers 7 bases. CDR3 size: 15 residues. V lost 5 bases and J lost 4; bases outside the gene matches: 10. Germline loops: CDR1 SNHLY, CDR2 FYNNEI. In DNA form, the CDR3 reads TGTGCCAGCAGTTGGGACAGTCGTGACAGCACTGAAGCTTTCTTT. Encoded protein: CASSWDSRDSTEAFF.

This clonotype has a handful of counts. This rearrangement joins TRBV20-1 to TRBJ2-1; D may be TRBD2 (5 bases). Germline V gives CDR1 DFQATT, CDR2 SNEGSKA (reference sequence). CDR3 size: 13 residues. Trimming removed 3 bases at V and 2 bases at J, with 8 bases between. This chain's CDR3 is CSARRAAYNEQFF. The CDR3 nucleotides read TGCAGTGCTAGGAGGGCCGCCTACAATGAGCAGTTCTTC.

The genes are TRBV29-1 and TRBJ2-3; 10 bases line up with TRBD2. The germline V gene has CDR1 SQVTM and CDR2 ANQGSEA. The V and J ends lost 4 bases and 1 base, in that order; junction bases with no gene match: 8. This CDR3 is built from 16 residues. The CDR3 DNA follows: TGCAGCGTTGGGCTAGCGGGAGCCGGAGGCACAGATACGCAGTATTTT. As protein: CSVGLAGAGGTDTQYF.